Below, one TCR beta chain is given with its context. Its antigen is currently unknown. This entry comes from a study of OX40 agonist ivuxolimab in advanced cancers. Germline V gene lookup returns CDR1 SGDLS and CDR2 YYNGEE. This CDR3 contains 18 residues. V was clipped by 0 bases and J by 2 bases, with 17 bases between them. General study points: With doses of 0.1 to 3.0 mg/kg, CD4+ and CD8+ blood T cells had undergone clonal expansion by week 6.

Clones were sequenced by immunoSEQ multiplex PCR, and TCRdb holds only the in-frame ones, with some missing. The sample includes 90,000 to 100,000 clones, approximately 90% of them seen just once. This material consisted of CD4+ or CD8+ T cells sorted from blood, taken in a trial of the OX40 agonist ivuxolimab. The chain combines TRBV9 with TRBJ2-2; maybe TRBD2 (6 bases). The clonotype was recovered from an adult with an advanced solid tumor such as melanoma, head and neck, liver or kidney cancer. The CDR3 loop is CASSVGRSGTYNTGELFF. CDR3 bases: TGTGCCAGCAGCGTAGGCCGATCGGGGACTTATAACACCGGGGAGCTGTTTTTT.